The 4 T cell receptor beta chains in this list originate from one sample, sequenced in a study of cytomegalovirus exposure and HLA in healthy donors. This PCR relied on a set of 60 Vbeta primers and 13 Jbeta primers. The repertoire was sequenced with immunoSEQ multiplex PCR; TCRdb's copy has only in-frame clones and lacks some. The table has around 180,000 clones, 70% to 85% seen once. Sequenced sample: PBMCs. The receptors shown here come from a girl aged 2-9 years in good health and CMV-seropositive.

The table lists this clone with a count of one. The chain links TRBV6-5 to TRBJ1-4; 10 bases agree with TRBD1. After removal of 0 bases from V and 7 bases from J, the junction contained 2 bases not matched to a gene. Germline CDR1 MNHEY, CDR2 SVGAGI. The CDR3 consists of 15 residues. CDR3 DNA: TGTGCCAGCAGTTACTCGGGACAGGGGATTGAAAAACTGTTTTTT. The encoded protein is CASSYSGQGIEKLFF.

The chain recombines TRBV27 with TRBJ2-1; 7 positions match TRBD2. After removal of 1 base from V and 10 bases from J, the junction contained 4 bases not matched to a gene. Germline CDR1 and CDR2: MNHEY and SMNVEV (reference sequence). This CDR3 region has 13 residues. CDR3 in DNA: TGTGCCAGCAGTTTATGGGGGGGGTCGGAGCAGTTCTTC. Translating gives CASSLWGGSEQFF.

This rearrangement joins TRBV5-6 to TRBJ2-7; 8 positions match TRBD1. V lost 3 bases and J lost 3; bases outside the gene matches: 20. CDR3 size: 19 residues. Germline V gene sequence: CDR1 SGHDT, CDR2 YYEEEE. The CDR3 loop is CASSSSTIGTGTGVYEQYF. The DNA for the CDR3 is TGTGCCAGCAGCTCATCAACAATAGGAACCGGGACAGGAGTCTACGAGCAGTACTTC.

This sequence joins TRBV28 and TRBJ1-1; tentatively, D is TRBD1 (5 bases). The CDR3 runs to 15 residues. V lost 6 bases, J lost 5 bases, and 19 bases lay in between. CDR1 is MDHEN and CDR2 is SYDVKM in the germline V gene. CDR3 bases: TGTGCCAGCAGCTATGTTCGGGGGGGGGAAACTGAAGCTTTCTTT. Translating gives CASSYVRGGETEAFF.